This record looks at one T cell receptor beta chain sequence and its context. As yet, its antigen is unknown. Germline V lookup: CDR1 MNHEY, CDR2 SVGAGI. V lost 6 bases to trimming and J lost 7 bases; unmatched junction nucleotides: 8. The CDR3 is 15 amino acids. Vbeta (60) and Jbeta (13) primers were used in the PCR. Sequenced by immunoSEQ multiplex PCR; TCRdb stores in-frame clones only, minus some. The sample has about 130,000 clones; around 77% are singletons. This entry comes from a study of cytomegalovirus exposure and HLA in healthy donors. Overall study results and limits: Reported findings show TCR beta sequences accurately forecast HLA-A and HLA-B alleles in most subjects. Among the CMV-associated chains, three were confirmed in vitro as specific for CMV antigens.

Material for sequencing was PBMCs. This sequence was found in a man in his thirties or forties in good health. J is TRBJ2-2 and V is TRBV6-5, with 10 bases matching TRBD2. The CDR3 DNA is TGTGCCAGCAGCCGTAGGACTAGCGGAGGCGGGGAGCTGTTTTTT. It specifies CASSRRTSGGGELFF.